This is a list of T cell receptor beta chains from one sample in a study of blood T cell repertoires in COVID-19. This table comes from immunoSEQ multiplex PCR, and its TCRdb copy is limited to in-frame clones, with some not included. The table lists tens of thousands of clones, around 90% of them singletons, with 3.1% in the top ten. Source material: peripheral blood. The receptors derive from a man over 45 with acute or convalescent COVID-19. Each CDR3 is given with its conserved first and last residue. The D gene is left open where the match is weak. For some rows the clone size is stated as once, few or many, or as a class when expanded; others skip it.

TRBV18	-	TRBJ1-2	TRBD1	CASSRGAQGSSIGYTF	TGTGCCAGCTCACGAGGGGCACAGGGGTCGTCGATTGGCTACACCTTC
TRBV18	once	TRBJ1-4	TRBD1	CASLPGQGEKLFF	TGTGCCAGCTTACCGGGACAGGGAGAAAAACTGTTTTTT
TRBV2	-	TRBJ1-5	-	CASSSTGSNQPQHF	TGTGCCAGCAGTAGTACAGGGAGCAACCAGCCCCAGCATTTT
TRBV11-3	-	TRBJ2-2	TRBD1	CASSLGLQGAGELFF	TGTGCCAGCAGCTTAGGGCTACAGGGGGCCGGGGAGCTGTTTTTT
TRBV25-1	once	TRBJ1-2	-	CASCPPGRVQWTF	TGTGCCAGTTGTCCGCCGGGTCGCGTCCAGTGGACCTTC
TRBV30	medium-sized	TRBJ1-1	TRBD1	CACPGAGGLNTEAFF	TGTGCCTGCCCCGGGGCAGGGGGTTTGAACACTGAAGCTTTCTTT
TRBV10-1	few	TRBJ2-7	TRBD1	CASGIRGPSYEQYF	TGCGCCAGCGGTATCAGGGGGCCCTCCTACGAGCAGTACTTC
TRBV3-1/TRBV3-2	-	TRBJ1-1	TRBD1	CASRAGTGAAAFF	TGTGCCAGCAGGGCCGGGACAGGGGCCGCTGCTTTCTTT
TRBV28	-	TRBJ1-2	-	CASSLAGAAGYTF	TGTGCCAGCAGTTTGGCAGGGGCGGCTGGCTACACCTTC
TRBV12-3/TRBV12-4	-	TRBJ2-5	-	CASSLDTQRTQYF	TGTGCCAGCAGTTTGGACACCCAGAGGACCCAGTACTTC
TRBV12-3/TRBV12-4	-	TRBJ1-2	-	CASSFQGYYGYTF	TGTGCCAGCAGTTTCCAGGGATACTATGGCTACACCTTC
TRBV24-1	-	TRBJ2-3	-	CATSAGNIRDTQYF	TGTGCCACCAGTGCGGGAAACATAAGGGATACGCAGTATTTT
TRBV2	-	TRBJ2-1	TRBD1	CASMDDRASYNEQFF	TGTGCCAGCATGGACGACAGGGCCTCCTACAATGAGCAGTTCTTC
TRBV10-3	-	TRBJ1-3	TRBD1	CAISDPRTGVGNTIYF	TGTGCCATCAGTGATCCAAGGACAGGGGTGGGAAACACCATATATTTT
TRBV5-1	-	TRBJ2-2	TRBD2	CASSLASGGTGELFF	TGCGCCAGCAGCTTGGCTAGCGGGGGCACCGGGGAGCTGTTTTTT
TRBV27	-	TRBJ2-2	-	CASSFYSNTGELFF	TGTGCCAGCAGTTTCTATTCGAACACCGGGGAGCTGTTTTTT
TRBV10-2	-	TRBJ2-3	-	CASSESTVSTDTQYF	TGCGCCAGCAGTGAGTCGACAGTAAGCACAGATACGCAGTATTTT
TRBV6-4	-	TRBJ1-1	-	CASSQQGGTEAFF	TGTGCCAGCAGTCAACAGGGTGGTACTGAAGCTTTCTTT
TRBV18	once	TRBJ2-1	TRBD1	CASSRGQGTANEQFF	TGTGCCAGCTCACGTGGTCAGGGGACAGCTAATGAGCAGTTCTTC
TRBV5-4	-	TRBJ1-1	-	CASSGGWGGMNTEAFF	TGTGCCAGCAGCGGGGGATGGGGGGGAATGAACACTGAAGCTTTCTTT
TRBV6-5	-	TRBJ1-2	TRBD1	CASTATGGWGYTF	TGTGCCAGCACCGCAACAGGGGGCTGGGGCTACACCTTC
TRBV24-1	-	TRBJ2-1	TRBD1	CATSDLPTGSNEQFF	TGTGCCACCAGTGATTTACCGACAGGGAGTAATGAGCAGTTCTTC
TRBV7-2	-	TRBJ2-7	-	CASSWSDGGEQYF	TGTGCCAGCAGCTGGTCTGACGGGGGCGAGCAGTACTTC
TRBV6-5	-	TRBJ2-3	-	CASSYGAGTDTQYF	TGTGCCAGCAGTTACGGCGCGGGCACAGATACGCAGTATTTT
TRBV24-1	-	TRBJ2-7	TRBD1	CATSAGTGGDYEQYF	TGTGCCACCAGTGCTGGGACAGGGGGTGACTACGAGCAGTACTTC
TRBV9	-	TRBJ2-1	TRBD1	CASSPIQGGYNEQFF	TGTGCCAGCAGCCCAATACAGGGGGGTTACAATGAGCAGTTCTTC
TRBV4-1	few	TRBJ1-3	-	CASSQQVSGNTIYF	TGCGCCAGCAGCCAACAGGTCTCTGGAAACACCATATATTTT
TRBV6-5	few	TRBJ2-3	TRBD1	CASHGQGPTTDTQYF	TGTGCCAGTCACGGACAGGGCCCTACCACAGATACGCAGTATTTT
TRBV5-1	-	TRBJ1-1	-	CASSLANVPRGWDTEAFF	TGCGCCAGCAGCTTGGCCAACGTGCCCAGAGGGTGGGACACTGAAGCTTTCTTT
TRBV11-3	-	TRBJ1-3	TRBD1	CASSPGQGPGNTIYF	TGTGCCAGCAGCCCCGGACAGGGCCCCGGAAACACCATATATTTT
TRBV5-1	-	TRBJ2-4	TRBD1	CASSQTGIAKNIQYF	TGCGCCAGCAGCCAGACAGGGATAGCCAAAAACATTCAGTACTTC
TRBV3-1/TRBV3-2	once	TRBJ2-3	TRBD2	CASSQDASGGMKDTQYF	TGTGCCAGCAGCCAAGATGCTAGCGGGGGGATGAAAGATACGCAGTATTTT
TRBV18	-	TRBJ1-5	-	CASARGRDNQPQHF	TGTGCCAGCGCGAGGGGGAGGGACAATCAGCCCCAGCATTTT
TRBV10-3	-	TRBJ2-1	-	CAISEWRSPAGNEQFF	TGTGCCATCAGTGAGTGGAGAAGCCCGGCGGGGAATGAGCAGTTCTTC
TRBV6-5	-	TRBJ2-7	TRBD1	CASTSDRGTYEQYF	TGTGCCAGCACCTCAGACAGGGGAACCTACGAGCAGTACTTC
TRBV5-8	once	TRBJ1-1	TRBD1	CASSSTGTGGTEAFF	TGTGCCAGCAGCTCGACCGGGACAGGGGGCACTGAAGCTTTCTTT
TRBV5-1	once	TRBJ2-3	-	CASSLGTASTDTQYF	TGCGCCAGCAGCTTGGGTACTGCAAGCACAGATACGCAGTATTTT
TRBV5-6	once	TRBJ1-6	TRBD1	CASSQRDSYNSPLHF	TGTGCCAGCAGCCAAAGGGACAGTTATAATTCACCCCTCCACTTT
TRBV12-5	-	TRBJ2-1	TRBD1	CASGPQTGDDPSEQFF	TGTGCTAGTGGTCCGCAGACAGGGGATGATCCAAGCGAGCAGTTCTTC
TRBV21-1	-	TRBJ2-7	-	CASSPKTRTGLTYEQYF	TGTGCCAGCAGTCCGAAAACCCGGACAGGGCTAACCTACGAGCAGTACTTC
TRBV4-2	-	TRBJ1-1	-	CASSQEVAGNTEAFF	TGTGCCAGCAGCCAAGAGGTCGCGGGGAACACTGAAGCTTTCTTT
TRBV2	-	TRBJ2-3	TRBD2	CASAELAGGPRDTQYF	TGTGCCAGCGCCGAACTAGCGGGGGGGCCGCGAGATACGCAGTATTTT
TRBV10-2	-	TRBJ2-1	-	CASVSLSGLYNEQFF	TGCGCCAGCGTGAGTCTTAGCGGATTGTACAATGAGCAGTTCTTC
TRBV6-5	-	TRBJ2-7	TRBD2	CASSTGTSLTEQYF	TGTGCCAGCAGTACCGGGACTAGTTTAACCGAGCAGTACTTC
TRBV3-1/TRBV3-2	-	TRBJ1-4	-	CASSQNRGEKLFF	TGTGCCAGCAGCCAAAACCGGGGGGAAAAACTGTTTTTT
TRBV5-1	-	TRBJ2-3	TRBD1	CASSRGTGTDTQYF	TGCGCCAGCTCCCGGGGGACAGGGACAGATACGCAGTATTTT
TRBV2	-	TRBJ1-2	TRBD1	CASSLGTGAAGYTF	TGTGCCAGCAGTTTAGGGACAGGGGCGGCTGGCTACACCTTC
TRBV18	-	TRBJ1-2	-	CASSRDSTTNYGYTF	TGTGCCAGCTCCCGGGATTCGACAACTAACTATGGCTACACCTTC
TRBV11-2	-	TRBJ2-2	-	CASRTGTPTGELFF	TGTGCCAGCAGAACCGGGACACCCACCGGGGAGCTGTTTTTT
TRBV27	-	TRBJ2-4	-	CASSRTVQNIQYF	TGTGCCAGCAGTCGGACAGTCCAAAACATTCAGTACTTC
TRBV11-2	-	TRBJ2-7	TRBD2	CASSYSGGWGSYEQYF	TGTGCCAGCAGCTATAGCGGGGGGTGGGGCTCCTACGAGCAGTACTTC
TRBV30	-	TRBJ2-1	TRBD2	CAWSGLAGDSNNEQFF	TGTGCCTGGAGTGGACTAGCGGGGGACTCTAACAATGAGCAGTTCTTC
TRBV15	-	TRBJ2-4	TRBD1	CATSLTYRGREFIQYF	TGTGCCACCAGCCTTACATACAGGGGGCGTGAGTTCATTCAGTACTTC
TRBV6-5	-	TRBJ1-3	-	CASSSGAGNTIYF	TGTGCCAGCAGCTCAGGGGCCGGAAACACCATATATTTT
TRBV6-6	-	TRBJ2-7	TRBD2	CASSRTSGGTNSYEQYF	TGTGCCAGCAGTCGGACTAGCGGGGGGACAAATAGCTACGAGCAGTACTTC